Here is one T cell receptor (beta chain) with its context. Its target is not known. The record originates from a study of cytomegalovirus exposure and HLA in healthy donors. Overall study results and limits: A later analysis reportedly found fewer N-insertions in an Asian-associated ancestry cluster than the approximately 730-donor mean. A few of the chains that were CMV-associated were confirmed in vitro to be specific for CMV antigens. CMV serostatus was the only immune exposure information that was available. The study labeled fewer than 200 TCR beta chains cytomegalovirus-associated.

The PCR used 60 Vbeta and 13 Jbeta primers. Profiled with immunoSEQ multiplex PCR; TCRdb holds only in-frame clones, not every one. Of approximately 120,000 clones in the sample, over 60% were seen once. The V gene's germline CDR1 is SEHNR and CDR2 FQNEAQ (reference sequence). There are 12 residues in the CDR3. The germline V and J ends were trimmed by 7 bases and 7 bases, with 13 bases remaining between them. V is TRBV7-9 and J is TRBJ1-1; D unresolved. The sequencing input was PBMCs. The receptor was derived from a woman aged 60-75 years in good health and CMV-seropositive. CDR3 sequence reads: CASNPGSREAFF. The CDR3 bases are TGTGCCAGCAACCCCGGGAGCCGTGAAGCTTTCTTT.